This T cell receptor (beta chain) appears in the sequencing data of a study of shared clonotypes between healthy human individuals. A deep-level run was used for the assay. The table came from immunoSEQ multiplex PCR; TCRdb's copy has only in-frame clones and leaves some out. Of 2 million to 3 million clones listed, over 85% are singletons. Caucasian adults living in Nashville, Tennessee, provided all samples. The investigators split CD4+ cells into a CD45RA+ naive subset and a CD45RA-negative memory subset. The ends lost 5 bases at V and 8 bases at J; junction bases unmatched: 9. The CDR3 contains 14 residues. Germline CDR1 is SGHTA and CDR2 is FQGTGA.

The sequence derives from a man aged 18-30 years in good health. Some clones in this sample may be carry-over from other donors' samples. The sample taken for sequencing was naive CD4+ T cells from PBMCs. Subset reported: CD45RA+ positively selected. This chain connects TRBV7-3 to TRBJ2-1, with 7 bases lining up with TRBD1. CDR3 nucleotide sequence: TGTGCCAGCAGCACAACCTACAGGGGCGATGAGCAGTTCTTC. This translates into CASSTTYRGDEQFF. Complete variable domain (other parts from reference TRBV7-3 and TRBJ2-1): GAGVSQTPSNKVTEKGKYVELRCDPISGHTALYWYRQSLGQGPEFLIYFQGTGAADDSGLPNDRFFAVRPEGSVSTLKIQRTERGDSAVYLCASSTTYRGDEQFFGPGTRLTVL.